This TCR beta chain was captured in a study of blood T cell repertoires in COVID-19. Looking at the study overall: The United States, Italy and Spain provided the acute and convalescent COVID-19 samples.

Clones were sequenced by immunoSEQ multiplex PCR, and TCRdb holds only the in-frame ones, with some missing. The data hold more than 200,000 clones, with 65% to 90% observed a single time. The V and J ends lost 0 bases and 0 bases respectively, with 9 bases between them. The CDR3 has 16 residues. The V gene's germline CDR1 is MNHEY and CDR2 SVGAGI. This receptor was taken from a man in his forties or fifties with acute or convalescent COVID-19. The gene calls are TRBV6-5 and TRBJ2-1; D unclear. The sequenced material came from peripheral blood. CDR3 in DNA: TGTGCCAGCAGTTACTCCTGGCAGTACTCCTACAATGAGCAGTTCTTC. Its protein is CASSYSWQYSYNEQFF.